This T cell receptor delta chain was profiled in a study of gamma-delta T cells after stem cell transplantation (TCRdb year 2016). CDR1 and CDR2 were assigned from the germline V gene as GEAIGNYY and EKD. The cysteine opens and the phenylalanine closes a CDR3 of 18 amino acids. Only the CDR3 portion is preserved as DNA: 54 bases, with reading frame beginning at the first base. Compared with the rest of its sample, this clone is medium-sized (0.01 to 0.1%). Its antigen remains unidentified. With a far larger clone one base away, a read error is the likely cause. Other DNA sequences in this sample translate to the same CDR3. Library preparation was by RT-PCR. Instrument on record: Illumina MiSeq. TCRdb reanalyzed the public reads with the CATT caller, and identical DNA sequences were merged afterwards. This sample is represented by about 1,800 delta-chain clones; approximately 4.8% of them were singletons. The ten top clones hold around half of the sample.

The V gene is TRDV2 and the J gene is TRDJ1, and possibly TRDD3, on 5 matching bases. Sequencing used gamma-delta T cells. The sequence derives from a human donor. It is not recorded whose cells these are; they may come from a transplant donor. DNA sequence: TGCGCCTGTGAGCCTATGACCAATACAGGGATCAGCACCGATAAACTCATCTTT. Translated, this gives CACEPMTNTGISTDKLIF.